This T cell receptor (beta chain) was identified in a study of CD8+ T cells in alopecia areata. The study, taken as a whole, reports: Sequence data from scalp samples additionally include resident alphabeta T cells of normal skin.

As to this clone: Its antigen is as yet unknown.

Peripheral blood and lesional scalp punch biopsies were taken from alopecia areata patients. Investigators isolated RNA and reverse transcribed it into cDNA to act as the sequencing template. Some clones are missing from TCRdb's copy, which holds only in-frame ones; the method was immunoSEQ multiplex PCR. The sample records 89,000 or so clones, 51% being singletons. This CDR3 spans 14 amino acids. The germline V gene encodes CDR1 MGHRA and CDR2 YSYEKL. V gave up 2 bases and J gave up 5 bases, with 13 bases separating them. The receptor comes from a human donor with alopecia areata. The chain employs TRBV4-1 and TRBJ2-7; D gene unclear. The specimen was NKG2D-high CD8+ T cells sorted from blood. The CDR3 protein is CASSQKLDFHEQYF. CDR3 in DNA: TGCGCCAGCAGCCAAAAACTCGACTTCCACGAGCAGTACTTC.